The 26 T cell receptor beta chains below all came from one sample that was sequenced in a study of blood T cell repertoires in COVID-19. Here immunoSEQ multiplex PCR was the method, and the copy in TCRdb shows in-frame clones only, minus some. This sample carries some 230,000 clones, around 84% of them seen once, and the ten largest clones take about 0.91%. Sequenced material: peripheral blood. The receptors here all came from a man aged 35-49 years with acute or convalescent COVID-19.

The gene calls are TRBV7-2 and TRBJ2-2, with a possible D match to TRBD1 (5 bases). The CDR3 is 13 amino acids. Trimming pared 7 bases from V and 6 bases from J, leaving 12 bases between. CDR1 SGHTA and CDR2 FQGNSA come from the germline V gene. CDR3 DNA: TGTGCCAGCACCCATAGGGGCTCCGGGGAGCTGTTTTTT. The encoded protein is CASTHRGSGELFF.

CDR3 residues: CASSQGTESSYEQYF. In nucleotides, the CDR3 is TGTGCCAGCAGCCAAGGGACAGAAAGCTCCTACGAGCAGTACTTC. This chain connects TRBV7-6 to TRBJ2-7; 7 bases align to TRBD1. The V gene's germline CDR1 is SGHVS and CDR2 FNYEAQ. The CDR3 length is 15 residues. V lost 5 bases and J lost 0; bases outside the gene matches: 7.

CDR3 sequence: CASNIQGASDTQYF. DNA of the CDR3: TGTGCCAGCAATATCCAGGGGGCATCAGATACGCAGTATTTT. This chain links TRBV2 with TRBJ2-3; 8 bases line up with TRBD1. CDR1 SNHLY and CDR2 FYNNEI come from the germline V gene. This CDR3 has 14 residues. The ends lost 7 bases at V and 4 bases at J; junction bases unmatched: 7.

To note about this clone: Distinct nucleotide sequences in the sample also encode this CDR3. This chain connects TRBV30 to TRBJ2-6, with D tentatively TRBD1 (6 bases). CDR3 length: 15 amino acids. The germline V gene encodes CDR1 GTSNPN and CDR2 SVGIG (reference sequence). V dropped 0 bases and J dropped 4 bases, with 10 bases sitting between them. DNA for the CDR3: TGTGCCTGGAGTGTTGGGGGCTCCGGGGCCAACGTCCTGACTTTC. Translation: CAWSVGGSGANVLTF.

The chain has TRBV7-3 and TRBJ1-3; D ambiguous. CDR1 and CDR2 from the germline V gene are SGHTA and FQGTGA. The CDR3 loop spans 13 amino acids. V was pared by 2 bases and J by 5 bases, with 7 bases between. The CDR3 reads CASSLWHRNTIYF. The CDR3 nucleotides read TGTGCCAGCAGCTTATGGCATCGAAACACCATATATTTT.

The chain employs TRBV29-1 and TRBJ1-1; D gene uncertain. The V end was cut by 4 bases, the J end by 5 bases, with 14 bases between. Per germline, CDR1 SQVTM and CDR2 ANQGSEA. There are 13 residues in the CDR3. The DNA of the CDR3 is TGCAGCGTTGTAAGGGCAACGGGGACTGAAGCTTTCTTT. This translates into CSVVRATGTEAFF.

The chain carries TRBV5-1 and TRBJ1-5; D possibly corresponds to TRBD1 (5 bases). V gave up 3 bases and J gave up 6 bases, with 13 bases separating them. The length of the CDR3 is 14 residues. CDR1 is SGHRS, CDR2 YFSETQ, per germline. CDR3: CASSSGGIGQPQHF. CDR3 nucleotide sequence: TGCGCCAGCAGCTCGGGGGGGATAGGTCAGCCCCAGCATTTT.

J is TRBJ2-3 and V is TRBV5-1; 9 bases fit TRBD2. This CDR3 is 17 amino acids long. The germline V gene has CDR1 SGHRS and CDR2 YFSETQ. The V and J ends lost 0 bases and 0 bases, in that order; junction bases with no gene match: 5. This chain's CDR3 is CASSLAGLAGSTDTQYF. Here the CDR3 DNA reads TGCGCCAGCAGCTTGGCCGGTCTAGCGGGGAGCACAGATACGCAGTATTTT.

This rearrangement joins TRBV12-2 to TRBJ1-3. TRBV12-2 is a pseudogene locus. The CDR3 extends over 17 amino acids. CDR3 DNA: TGTGCAAGTCGCTTAGCGGTTACGGTTAACTCTGGAAACACCATATATTTT. The encoded protein is CASRLAVTVNSGNTIYF.

This chain connects TRBV5-4 to TRBJ2-3, with a weak D call TRBD2 (6 bases). Germline lookup yields CDR1 SGHNT and CDR2 YYREEE (reference sequence). V lost 3 bases and J lost 2, with 25 bases in between. This CDR3 has 19 residues. The CDR3 nucleotides are TGTGCCAGCAGCTGGGACCCCCGAGAGGCGGGGAAACCCACAGATACGCAGTATTTT. The encoded protein is CASSWDPREAGKPTDTQYF.

The chain employs TRBV11-3 and TRBJ2-1, with a weak D call TRBD1 (6 bases). This CDR3 has 13 residues. Germline V CDR1 and CDR2: SGHNT, YENEEA. Trimming took off 5 bases at V and 4 bases at J, with 9 bases between the two ends. CDR3 loop: CASSTGQYNEQFF. CDR3 coding DNA: TGTGCCAGCAGCACCGGACAGTACAATGAGCAGTTCTTC.

This chain links TRBV7-8 with TRBJ2-7, with D possibly matching TRBD1 (5 bases). Germline CDR1 is SGHVS and CDR2 is FQNEAQ. Trimming took off 0 bases at V and 0 bases at J, with 12 bases between the two ends. There are 16 residues in the CDR3. CDR3 in amino acids: CASSLAQGLSSYEQYF. The DNA of the CDR3 is TGTGCCAGCAGCTTAGCGCAGGGATTAAGCTCCTACGAGCAGTACTTC. The full variable domain, in which reference TRBV7-8 and TRBJ2-7 provide the parts outside the CDR3, is GAGVSQSPRYKVAKRGQDVALRCDPISGHVSLFWYQQALGQGPEFLTYFQNEAQLDKSGLPSDRFFAERPEGSVSTLKIQRTQQEDSAVYLCASSLAQGLSSYEQYFGPGTRLTVT.

The rearrangement links TRBV27 to TRBJ2-7; the D gene is possibly TRBD2 (6 bases). CDR1 and CDR2 (germline): MNHEY, SMNVEV (reference sequence). Trimming left V 3 bases short and J 4 bases short, with 13 bases between. The CDR3 contains 14 residues. This CDR3 reads CASSFGGPGYEQYF. CDR3 nucleotide sequence: TGTGCCAGCAGTTTCGGGGGACCGGGATACGAGCAGTACTTC.

The genes are TRBV6-5 and TRBJ2-3, with D possibly being TRBD1 (5 bases). This CDR3 spans 15 amino acids. In germline, CDR1 is MNHEY, CDR2 SVGAGI. The V gene lost 2 bases and the J gene lost 1 base, with 10 bases spanning the gap. The CDR3 DNA reads as TGTGCCAGCAGTTACGGGGCGTTTGGCACAGATACGCAGTATTTT. As protein: CASSYGAFGTDTQYF.

The chain carries TRBV6-5 and TRBJ1-2, with 8 bases that match TRBD1. Germline V CDR1 and CDR2: MNHEY, SVGAGI. The length of the CDR3 is 14 residues. With 7 bases clipped from V and 7 bases from J, the junction kept 11 bases outside the gene matches. As DNA, the CDR3 is TGTGCCAGCACCCCCTTGGACAGGGAGGGTGGCTACACCTTC. It translates to CASTPLDREGGYTF.

The J gene is TRBJ1-1, the V gene TRBV6-5, with D possibly being TRBD1 (5 bases). Trimming removed 0 bases from V and 5 bases from J, with 13 bases in between. The CDR3 contains 15 residues. The germline gives CDR1 MNHEY, CDR2 SVGAGI. As DNA, the CDR3 is TGTGCCAGCAGTTACTCGGGGGGTAAGGGGACTGAAGCTTTCTTT. It encodes CASSYSGGKGTEAFF.

This clone was detected a few times. The chain carries TRBV7-6 and TRBJ1-6; the match to TRBD1 covers 12 bases. The CDR3 consists of 17 residues. Germline CDR1 and CDR2: SGHVS and FNYEAQ. The V gene end was trimmed by 4 bases and the J gene end by 2 bases; junction bases not matched to a gene: 3. CDR3 nucleotides: TGTGCCAGCAGCTCCGGGACAGGGGGCGCCTATAATTCACCCCTCCACTTT. Its translation is CASSSGTGGAYNSPLHF.

The chain carries TRBV7-2 and TRBJ1-6; D is uncertain. V lost 5 bases and J 10 bases, leaving 12 bases between the germline ends. This CDR3 contains 13 residues. Per germline, CDR1 SGHTA and CDR2 FQGNSA. DNA for the CDR3: TGTGCCAGCAGCCTTCGGACGGGGTCACCCCTCCACTTT. Its translation is CASSLRTGSPLHF.

This chain connects TRBV30 to TRBJ2-6, with D tentatively TRBD1 (7 bases). The germline CDR1 and CDR2 sequences are GTSNPN and SVGIG (reference sequence). The CDR3 extends over 16 amino acids. Between the trimmed V and J ends, which lost 0 bases and 10 bases, there was a span of 19 bases. In nucleotides, the CDR3 is TGTGCCTGGAGTGTTTCTTTACTGGCAGGGGGGAACGTCCTGACTTTC. It yields the protein CAWSVSLLAGGNVLTF.

V usage is TRBV6-6 and J usage is TRBJ1-5, with 8 nucleotides matching TRBD1. Germline V gives CDR1 MNHNY, CDR2 SVGAGI (reference sequence). The junction had 8 bases not matched to a gene; V was cut back by 6 bases and J by 7 bases. This CDR3 comprises 14 residues. CDR3 residues: CASRPGQGGQPQHF. The CDR3 DNA reads TGTGCCAGCAGGCCCGGACAGGGCGGACAGCCCCAGCATTTT.

This clone occurred once. The rearrangement joins TRBV18 to TRBJ1-5; D ambiguous. The CDR3 is 13 amino acids. V was clipped by 3 bases and J by 3 bases, with 6 bases between them. The germline gives CDR1 KGHSH, CDR2 LQKENI. CDR3 DNA: TGTGCCAGCTCACCCTCAGTCAATCAGCCCCAGCATTTT. Translation: CASSPSVNQPQHF.

The J gene is TRBJ2-3, the V gene TRBV3-1 (or the pseudogene TRBV3-2); TRBD2 matches 9 bases. V shed 0 bases, J shed 4 bases, and the junction held 8 bases outside the gene matches. The CDR3 totals 17 residues. Germline CDR1 and CDR2: LGHDT and YNNKEL (reference sequence). This chain's CDR3 is CASSQDSGGGDADTQYF. In DNA, the CDR3 is TGTGCCAGCAGCCAAGACAGCGGCGGGGGGGATGCAGATACGCAGTATTTT.

The chain recombines TRBV18 with TRBJ1-1; D uncertain. The CDR3 spans 13 residues. Germline V lookup: CDR1 KGHSH, CDR2 LQKENI. V was trimmed by 3 bases and J by 1 base, leaving 6 bases between them. The CDR3: CASSPLRNTEAFF. For the CDR3, the DNA is TGTGCCAGCTCACCTTTGAGGAACACTGAAGCTTTCTTT.

This chain connects TRBV6-5 to TRBJ1-2; 8 positions match TRBD1. The germline CDR1 and CDR2 sequences are MNHEY and SVGAGI. The CDR3 length is 12 residues. V shed 5 bases, J shed 7 bases, and the junction held 3 bases outside the gene matches. Written as DNA, the CDR3 is TGTGCCAGCAGTCCAGGGGGCCGTGGCTACACCTTC. Translating it yields CASSPGGRGYTF.

V gene TRBV7-6 combines with J gene TRBJ1-1; possibly TRBD1 for D (5 bases). CDR1 and CDR2 from the germline V gene are SGHVS and FNYEAQ. V lost 7 bases and J lost 3, with 21 bases in between. The CDR3 has 16 amino acids. The chain's CDR3 is CASTARADPRDTEAFF. CDR3 coding DNA: TGTGCCAGCACCGCCAGGGCCGACCCCCGGGACACTGAAGCTTTCTTT.

This chain uses TRBV5-6 with TRBJ1-3; TRBD1 matches 12 bases. Germline V gene data show CDR1 as SGHDT and CDR2 as YYEEEE. This CDR3 contains 16 residues. Losses at the gene ends were 0 bases for V and 5 bases for J; bases not matched to a gene: 3. CDR3 nucleotide sequence: TGTGCCAGCAGCTTGGGGGGACAGGGGGCACGAAACACCATATATTTT. Its translation: CASSLGGQGARNTIYF.